This T cell receptor beta chain was sequenced in a study of T cell changes during pregnancy in multiple sclerosis. The germline V gene encodes CDR1 MDHEN and CDR2 SYDVKM. Trimming removed 1 base at V and 2 bases at J, with 11 bases between. CDR3 length equals 15 residues. Using immunoSEQ multiplex PCR, the repertoire was profiled, and TCRdb retains in-frame clones only, with some absent. The sample lists tens of thousands of clones; approximately 91% were seen once. This sequence was found in a female donor in good health, enrolled as a control in a pregnancy study. Here the sequenced sample was peripheral blood, taken in the second trimester of pregnancy. The chain recombines TRBV28 with TRBJ1-2, with a possible D match to TRBD1 (5 bases). CDR3 protein: CASSLSPGRNYGYTF. The CDR3 region has the DNA TGTGCCAGCAGTTTATCGCCAGGGCGAAACTATGGCTACACCTTC.